The table lists the clone carrying this TCR beta chain with a few counts. Its matching antigen is unknown. Regions amplified from RNA transcripts were the TCR beta CDR3 regions. In the first-round RT-PCR of the TCR CDR3, the HTBI primer set was used. MiXCR, applied by TCRdb to the multiplex PCR reads, yields one record per CDR3 protein. Of approximately 510,000 distinct CDR3 sequences in the sample, over 35% were seen once. Diagnosing involved the use of clinical symptoms, serum thyroxine and TRAb, thyroid ultrasound and orbital computed tomography. Germline V lookup: CDR1 LNHDA, CDR2 SQIVND (reference sequence). The V segment lost 8 bases and the J segment 8 bases; nucleotides outside the gene matches: 10. The CDR3 consists of 14 residues. These data come from a study of T cells in Graves' hyperthyroidism and ophthalmopathy. Study results and caveats: Clonotypes that were expanded in thyroid above 0.001 mostly appeared in blood too. Ophthalmopathy and stable hyperthyroidism were separated by a 13 V-J model.

The specimen was peripheral blood or thyroid tissue (not recorded which). The origin of this receptor is an adult woman with Graves' disease, either hyperthyroidism or ophthalmopathy (not recorded which). This rearrangement joins TRBV19 to TRBJ2-4, with TRBD1 matching over 9 bases. In nucleotides, the CDR3 is TGTGCCAGTCAGGCGGGACAGGGATGGGACATTCAGTACTTC. It specifies CASQAGQGWDIQYF.